The clone carrying this T cell receptor beta chain was detected many times. Antigen unknown. The data belong to a study of early T cells in non-severe SARS-CoV-2 infection. General study results and limits: Anti-spike CD8 specificities were favored by VDJdb matching, whose results missed private and CD4 specificities.

Each CDR3 protein is one row after TCRdb ran MiXCR on the 5' RACE reads. The sample lists 100,000 to 130,000 distinct CDR3 sequences; around 10% were seen once. The CDR3 length is 13 residues. Trimming stripped 4 bases from V and 5 bases from J, with 9 bases between. The origin of this receptor is an adult who was a healthcare worker with PCR-confirmed SARS-CoV-2 infection or an uninfected control (not recorded which). This rearrangement joins TRBV12-3 or TRBV12-4 to TRBJ2-1; D gene uncertain. Sequencing was carried out using whole blood. The CDR3 here is CASSSMTHNEQFF. CDR3 DNA sequence: TGTGCCAGCAGTTCTATGACCCACAATGAGCAGTTCTTC.